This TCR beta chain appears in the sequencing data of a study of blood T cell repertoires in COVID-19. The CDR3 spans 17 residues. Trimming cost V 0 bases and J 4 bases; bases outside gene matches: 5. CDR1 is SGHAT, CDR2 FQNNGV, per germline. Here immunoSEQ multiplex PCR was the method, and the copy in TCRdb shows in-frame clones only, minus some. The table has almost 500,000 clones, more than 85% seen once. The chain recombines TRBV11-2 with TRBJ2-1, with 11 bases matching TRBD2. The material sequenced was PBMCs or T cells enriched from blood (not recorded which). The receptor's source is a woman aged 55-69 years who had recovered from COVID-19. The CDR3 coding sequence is TGTGCCAGCAGCTTAGACCTAGCGGGGGGACCTTACAATGAGCAGTTCTTC. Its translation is CASSLDLAGGPYNEQFF.